This TCR beta chain was identified in a study of T cells in Graves' hyperthyroidism and ophthalmopathy. For the study at large: Before any treatment, at initial diagnosis, peripheral blood was collected.

No ophthalmopathy progression within 18 months constituted stable Graves' hyperthyroidism. Patients showing uncontrolled infection, other autoimmune disease, pregnancy or lactation were ineligible. This clonotype was found many times. The target antigen is unknown. Broader study findings: Using 13 V-J features, a model discriminated ophthalmopathy from stable hyperthyroidism.

It was RNA transcripts that yielded the amplified TCR beta CDR3 regions. Using the HTBI primer set, a first-round RT-PCR was run on the TCR CDR3. TCRdb reprocessed the multiplex PCR reads with MiXCR, giving one entry per CDR3 protein. The table includes some 440,000 distinct CDR3 sequences, about a sixth detected once. The sample comprised blood. This sequence was found in a woman in her late teens or twenties with Graves' hyperthyroidism.

The CDR3 DNA reads TGTGCCAGCAGCTTAAACAAGATCTACGAGCAGTACTTC. Its translation is CASSLNKIYEQYF. The gene calls are TRBV11-2 and TRBJ2-7, with D unclear. CDR3 length equals 13 residues. The V gene's germline CDR1 is SGHAT and CDR2 FQNNGV. V lost 2 bases and J lost 3, with 8 bases in between.